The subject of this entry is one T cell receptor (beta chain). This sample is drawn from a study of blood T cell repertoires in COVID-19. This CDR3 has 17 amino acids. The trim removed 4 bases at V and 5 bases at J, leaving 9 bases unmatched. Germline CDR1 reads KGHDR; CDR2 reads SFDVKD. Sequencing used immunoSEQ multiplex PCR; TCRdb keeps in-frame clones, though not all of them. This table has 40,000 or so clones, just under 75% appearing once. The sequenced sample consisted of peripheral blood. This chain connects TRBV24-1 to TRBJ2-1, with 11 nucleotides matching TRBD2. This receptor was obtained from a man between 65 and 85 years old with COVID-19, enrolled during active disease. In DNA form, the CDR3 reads TGTGCCACCAGTGACTCGACGGGACTAGCGGATAACAATGAGCAGTTCTTC. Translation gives CATSDSTGLADNNEQFF.